Listed below are T cell receptor beta chains from one sample, sequenced in a study of OX40 agonist ivuxolimab in advanced cancers. Profiled with immunoSEQ multiplex PCR; TCRdb holds only in-frame clones, not every one. The sample has just over 90,000 clones, under 95% seen once; the top ten hold around 2.8%. The sequencing used CD4+ or CD8+ T cells sorted from blood, collected in a trial of the OX40 agonist ivuxolimab. The receptors originated from an adult with an advanced solid tumor such as melanoma, head and neck, liver or kidney cancer. Both conserved end residues are part of each CDR3. D genes are given only for firm matches. Size values are once, few and many counts, or a class for expanded clones, and some rows have none.

TRBJ2-1 TRBV29-1 - - TGCAGCGCGGGGACCGGGGGTAATGAGCAGTTCTTC CSAGTGGNEQFF
TRBJ2-5 TRBV15 TRBD2 few TGTGCCACCAGCAGAGATATGTGGCAAGAGCGGGGGGGCCAAGAGACCCAGTACTTC CATSRDMWQERGGQETQYF
TRBJ2-7 TRBV18 TRBD2 - TGTGCCAGCTCACCGACTAGCGGGGGGTTGTTTTACGAGCAGTACTTC CASSPTSGGLFYEQYF
TRBJ2-1 TRBV4-3 TRBD2 - TGCGCCAGCAGCCGGGGACGGGGGGGATACAATGAGCAGTTCTTC CASSRGRGGYNEQFF
TRBJ1-1 TRBV2 - - TGTGCCAGCAGTGAACAGACCTCTCGCCCTGAAGCTTTCTTT CASSEQTSRPEAFF
TRBJ2-3 TRBV7-8 TRBD2 - TGTGCCAGCAGTCTTAGCGGGAGCGCAGATACGCAGTATTTT CASSLSGSADTQYF
TRBJ1-6 TRBV14 TRBD1 - TGTGCCAGCAGCCGGACAGGGAGGAGGGTAACACCCCTCCACTTT CASSRTGRRVTPLHF
TRBJ2-7 TRBV6-5 TRBD2 - TGTGCCAGCAGGTCAGCGGGGGCCTCCTACGAGCAGTACTTC CASRSAGASYEQYF
TRBJ2-3 TRBV5-1 - - TGCGCCAGCAGCTTGTCCCTAGCTCACACAGATACGCAGTATTTT CASSLSLAHTDTQYF
TRBJ2-7 TRBV9 - - TGTGCCAGTTCGAGCCCTTACGGTTTGGAGCAGTACTTC CASSSPYGLEQYF
TRBJ2-7 TRBV5-8 - - TGTGCCAGAGATCGGGGGCACCCCTACGAGCAGTACTTC CARDRGHPYEQYF
TRBJ1-1 TRBV4-1 - - TGCGCCAGCAGCCAAGATCAGGAAATGAACACTGAAGCTTTCTTT CASSQDQEMNTEAFF
TRBJ1-5 TRBV4-1 - - TGCGCCAGCAGCCAAGGACGCCCTCAGGGTACGGGGCCGAATCAGCCCCAGCATTTT CASSQGRPQGTGPNQPQHF
TRBJ1-1 TRBV19 - few TGTGCCAGTAGTCCAGGACAGAGGGACACTGAAGCTTTCTTT CASSPGQRDTEAFF
TRBJ2-7 TRBV18 - - TGTGCCAGCTCGTACGGACTGCCCGGATCCTACGAGCAGTACTTC CASSYGLPGSYEQYF
TRBJ2-7 TRBV4-1 TRBD1 - TGCGCCAGCAGCCAAGAAGAGACAGGGTACGACGAGCAGTACTTC CASSQEETGYDEQYF
TRBJ1-1 TRBV19 - - TGTGCCAGCGGCTTGAACACTGAAGCTTTCTTT CASGLNTEAFF
TRBJ2-3 TRBV9 TRBD2 - TGTGCCAGCAGCGTAGAAGGGACTAGCGGTCCCACAGATACGCAGTATTTT CASSVEGTSGPTDTQYF
TRBJ1-3 TRBV19 - once TGTGCCAGTACCTATTCCGCTGGAAACACCATATATTTT CASTYSAGNTIYF
TRBJ2-3 TRBV11-1 - - TGTGCCAGCAGCTTTCCACTCCCGGGGGATACGCAGTATTTT CASSFPLPGDTQYF
TRBJ2-3 TRBV7-6 TRBD1 - TGTGCCAGCAGCCTAACAGGGGGCGAGGCAGATACGCAGTATTTT CASSLTGGEADTQYF
TRBJ2-1 TRBV6-5 TRBD2 once TGTGCCAGCAGTTACACATCTAGCGGGAGTTACAATGAGCAGTTCTTC CASSYTSSGSYNEQFF
TRBJ2-5 TRBV7-8 - - TGTGCCAGCACCCAAGAGCCCGCACGGGGTTCAGAGACCCAGTACTTC CASTQEPARGSETQYF
TRBJ2-2 TRBV27 - - TGTGCCAGCGGAAAGCATGAGCTGGGGGAGCTGTTTTTT CASGKHELGELFF
TRBJ2-1 TRBV19 - - TGTGCCAGTAGTATTCTGGGCAATGAGCAGTTCTTC CASSILGNEQFF
TRBJ2-3 TRBV4-2 - - TGTGCCAGCCAAGGCAGGGAGGAGGGCGGAGTCACAGATACGCAGTATTTT CASQGREEGGVTDTQYF
TRBJ1-1 TRBV19 - - TGTGCCAGTAGTATCCAGGGAACCCCTGAAGCTTTCTTT CASSIQGTPEAFF
TRBJ2-2 TRBV5-1 - - TGCGCCAGCAGCTTGGGATTTACAGGGACCGGGGAGCTGTTTTTT CASSLGFTGTGELFF
TRBJ1-1 TRBV19 - - TGTGCCAGTAGTCCGGGGACTTTCTTT CASSPGTFF
TRBJ1-1 TRBV4-3 - - TGCGCCAGCAGCCAACGGGGTAACACTGAAGCTTTCTTT CASSQRGNTEAFF
TRBJ1-6 TRBV2 - - TGTGCCAGCAGGGACGCCTTATCACCCCTCCACTTT CASRDALSPLHF
TRBJ2-4 TRBV2 TRBD2 once TGTGCCAGCAGTGATGCTAGCGGGGGGATAATTCAGTACTTC CASSDASGGIIQYF
TRBJ2-2 TRBV14 - - TGTGCCAGCAGCCAAGATTACCCCAGCGGGTTCGGCGGGGAGCTGTTTTTT CASSQDYPSGFGGELFF
TRBJ2-3 TRBV6-6 - - TGTGCCAGCAGCCGGACTCCTAGCACAGATACGCAGTATTTT CASSRTPSTDTQYF
TRBJ1-5 TRBV4-3 - - TGCGCCAGCAGCGAAAACCCGGGGAAACAGCCCCAGCATTTT CASSENPGKQPQHF
TRBJ1-1 TRBV7-2 - - TGTGCCAGCAGCCTTAATGCAGGGTACCTGAACACTGAAGCTTTCTTT CASSLNAGYLNTEAFF
TRBJ2-1 TRBV4-1 - - TGCGCCAGCAGCCCCGCCCAAGGGTATGATGAGCAGTTCTTC CASSPAQGYDEQFF
TRBJ1-2 TRBV14 - - TGTGCCAGCAGCCATCATCCCAGCAACTATGGCTACACCTTC CASSHHPSNYGYTF